The 30 T cell receptor beta chains given below trace back to one sample, sequenced in a study of tumor and adjacent non-tumor tissue in lung cancer. Three rounds of nested PCR, following a modified ARM-PCR protocol, produced the TCRbeta library. From the multiplex PCR reads, TCRdb called clonotypes with MiXCR, one entry per CDR3 protein. The sample lists 60,000 to 95,000 distinct CDR3 sequences, around 74% occurring once. The template was RNA from unsorted bulk tissue. Sequencing input: lung tumor tissue. Every receptor here comes from a woman between 50 and 59 years old with non-small cell lung cancer.

This clonotype has a count of ten or more. This chain links TRBV12-3 or TRBV12-4 with TRBJ1-5, with 7 bases that match TRBD1. Germline trimming cut 6 bases from V and 3 bases from J; bases unmatched to any gene: 5. The CDR3 spans 14 residues. The CDR3 region is CASRPGQSNQPQHF. CDR3 DNA: TGTGCCAGCAGACCGGGACAGTCCAATCAGCCCCAGCATTTT.

Concerning this clonotype itself: This likely comes from a read error, as the CDR3 has no conserved phenylalanine or tryptophan at its end. The J gene is TRBJ2-7, the V gene TRBV11-2; D is uncertain. Germline loops: CDR1 SGHAT, CDR2 FQNNGV. Trimming stripped 9 bases from V and 8 bases from J, with 17 bases between. The CDR3 totals 12 residues. The CDR3 DNA sequence: TGTGCCAGTAACTTAAGCTCTACGAAGCAGTACCTA. Its protein product is CASNLSSTKQYL.

About this clonotype itself: One junction end does not reproduce the germline sequence, and a read error may be involved. V gene TRBV10-2 combines with J gene TRBJ2-3, with D perhaps matching TRBD2 (5 bases). The CDR3 length is 11 residues. Germline loops: CDR1 WSHSY, CDR2 SAAADI. The CDR3 reads CANSSADMQYF. The DNA for the CDR3 is TGCGCCAACAGTAGCGCAGATATGCAGTATTTT.

This clonotype appeared a single time. The junction shows a germline mismatch at one end, possibly a read error. This rearrangement joins TRBV4-1 to TRBJ1-1, with D unclear. This CDR3 is 16 amino acids long. CDR1 and CDR2 from the germline V gene are MGHRA and YSYEKL. The CDR3 here is CVSSHGFAMRNAEAFF. As DNA, the CDR3 is TGCGTCAGCAGCCACGGCTTCGCCATGAGGAACGCTGAAGCTTTCTTT.

This clonotype is termed medium-sized. This chain uses TRBV29-1 with TRBJ2-3; D may be TRBD2 (5 bases). Germline assignment: CDR1 SQVTM and CDR2 ANQGSEA. Trimming shortened V by 7 bases and J by 10 bases, and 12 bases separated the two germline ends. The CDR3 sequence is 10 residues long. The DNA of the CDR3 is TGCAGCGCTGGACGGGATCCGCAGTATTTT. It is translated as CSAGRDPQYF.

This clonotype was seen at least ten times. The chain employs TRBV6-6 and TRBJ2-7, with 9 bases lining up with TRBD2. The CDR3 length is 17 residues. V lost 2 bases and J lost 4; bases outside the gene matches: 12. CDR1 and CDR2 (germline): MNHNY, SVGAGI (reference sequence). For the CDR3, the DNA is TGTGCCAGCAGTTACCCGTTCCAAGCGGGAGGTGATTACGAGCAGTACTTC. It is translated as CASSYPFQAGGDYEQYF.

Details on this clonotype: Its ends do not fully match the called genes, so a read error is possible. The genes are TRBV6-1 and TRBJ2-2; D is possibly TRBD2 (5 bases). The CDR3 runs to 13 residues. CDR1 is MNHNS and CDR2 is SASEGT in the germline V gene. In DNA form, the CDR3 reads TGTGCAAGCAGTGACGGGATCACCCGGGAGCTGTTTTTT. This gives the protein CASSDGITRELFF.

V and J are TRBV29-1 and TRBJ2-7; 7 bases align to TRBD1. CDR3 size: 12 residues. V lost 8 bases and J lost 4; bases outside the gene matches: 8. Germline CDR1 SQVTM, CDR2 ANQGSEA. The CDR3 coding sequence is TGCAGCATTTGTTTGGACAGGTACGAGCAGTACTTC. Its translation: CSICLDRYEQYF.

A remark on this clonotype: Its ends do not fully match the called genes, so a read error is possible. CDR3 sequence (DNA): TGTACCAGCAGTTACTCGAGAGGCCACAAGCAGTACTTC. It codes for CTSSYSRGHKQYF. The V and J genes are TRBV6-5 and TRBJ2-7; D not certain. The germline gives CDR1 MNHEY, CDR2 SVGAGI. CDR3 size: 13 residues.

This clonotype is labeled as medium-sized. V gene TRBV4-1 combines with J gene TRBJ2-5; 7 bases fit TRBD1. Germline loops: CDR1 MGHRA, CDR2 YSYEKL. This CDR3 spans 19 amino acids. The V and J ends lost 4 bases and 4 bases, in that order; junction bases with no gene match: 21. CDR3 protein: CASSRRWDRGWAVPETQYF. The CDR3 DNA follows: TGCGCCAGCAGCCGGCGCTGGGACAGAGGATGGGCGGTCCCAGAGACCCAGTACTTC.

Points on this clonotype: One end of the junction varies from germline; a read error may be responsible. V usage is TRBV6-5 and J usage is TRBJ2-2, with a possible D match to TRBD2 (5 bases). The germline gives CDR1 MNHEY, CDR2 SVGAGI. The CDR3 covers 16 residues. Here the CDR3 DNA reads TGTGCCAGCAGTCCCCATATGACCGCGAACACCGGGGAGATGTTTTTT. As protein: CASSPHMTANTGEMFF.

With regard to this clonotype: One end of the junction fails to match germline, which may point to a read error. The chain is built from TRBV6-6 and TRBJ2-2, with 7 bases identical to TRBD2. The V gene's germline CDR1 is MNHNY and CDR2 SVGAGI (reference sequence). This CDR3 contains 16 residues. This chain's CDR3 is CASKIGLVQVTGELFF. CDR3 sequence (DNA): TGTGCCAGCAAGATAGGACTAGTGCAGGTCACCGGGGAGCTTTTTTTT.

Turning to this clonotype: This may be a read error: a much more frequent sequence differs by one nucleotide. The chain has TRBV7-8 and TRBJ2-7, with TRBD2 matching over 12 bases. Per the germline V gene, CDR1 is SGHVS and CDR2 is FQNEAQ. The V gene end was trimmed by 5 bases and the J gene end by 2 bases; junction bases not matched to a gene: 7. The CDR3 length is 16 residues. CDR3 sequence: CASSPLASGRAYEQYF. The CDR3 DNA is TGTGCCAGCAGCCCACTGGCTAGCGGGAGGGCCTACGAGCAGTACTTC.

Turning to this clonotype: The junction does not match germline at one end; this may be a read error. The J gene is TRBJ2-7, the V gene TRBV6-1, with 8 nucleotides matching TRBD1. CDR3 length: 15 residues. CDR1 and CDR2 from the germline V gene are MNHNS and SASEGT. This CDR3 is CASNEDGTGSYEHYF. CDR3 coding DNA: TGTGCCAGCAATGAAGATGGGACAGGCTCCTACGAGCACTACTTC.

To note about this clonotype: The junction and the germline gene differ at one end; a read error may be behind it. This chain joins TRBV6-1 and TRBJ2-2; 7 bases match TRBD2. The CDR3 is 15 residues long. Germline V gives CDR1 MNHNS, CDR2 SASEGT. The CDR3 reads CARSDQDTHSGELFF. The CDR3 nucleotides are TGTGCCAGGAGTGATCAGGACACCCACAGCGGGGAACTGTTTTTT.

The chain combines TRBV6-6 with TRBJ2-1; D gene uncertain. Looked up from germline, CDR1 is MNHNY and CDR2 is SVGAGI (reference sequence). The CDR3 loop spans 13 amino acids. Trimming pared 4 bases from V and 9 bases from J, leaving 13 bases between. The CDR3 here is CASSSSEIGEQFF. The CDR3 nucleotides are TGTGCCAGCAGTTCCTCCGAGATCGGTGAGCAGTTCTTC.

This clonotype was seen a few times. A much larger clone lies a single base off, so this may be a read error. The chain carries TRBV6-6 and TRBJ1-2; the D gene is possibly TRBD1 (5 bases). The CDR3 is 14 residues long. From germline, CDR1 is MNHNY and CDR2 SVGAGI (reference sequence). For the CDR3, the DNA is TGTGCCAGCAGCCCAGGGACCTCTAACTATGACTACACCTTC. It codes for CASSPGTSNYDYTF.

A word on this clonotype: As the CDR3 is not closed by the conserved phenylalanine or tryptophan, this likely results from a read error. The chain is built from TRBV6-6 and TRBJ1-5; D not certain. CDR1 is MNHNY, CDR2 SVGAGI, per germline (reference sequence). The CDR3 has 15 amino acids. In nucleotides, the CDR3 is TGTGCCAGCAGTTACGGCAAGGATAGTAATCAGTCCCAGCATCTT. It specifies CASSYGKDSNQSQHL.

This clonotype is a singleton in its sample. The rearrangement joins TRBV20-1 to TRBJ2-7, with D possibly being TRBD1 (6 bases). Germline-derived CDR1 and CDR2 are DFQATT and SNEGSKA (reference sequence). Trimming left V 1 base short and J 4 bases short, with 23 bases between. The CDR3 loop spans 17 amino acids. The CDR3 bases are TGCAGTGCTAGAGCCATCGGGACACCAAGGTTATCTTACGAGCAGTACTTC. This gives the protein CSARAIGTPRLSYEQYF.

Points on this clonotype: The junction differs from germline at one of its ends, possibly a read error. The V and J genes are TRBV6-2 or TRBV6-3 and TRBJ2-6; D is undetermined. CDR1 and CDR2 from the germline V gene are MNHEY and SVGEGT. CDR3 length: 15 amino acids. In nucleotides, the CDR3 is TGTCCCAGCAGTGGACCGATCTCTGAGGCCAACGCCCTGACTTTC. Translated, it gives CPSSGPISEANALTF.

The V call is TRBV6-5, the J call TRBJ2-5, with 7 bases identical to TRBD2. In germline, CDR1 is MNHEY, CDR2 SVGAGI. The CDR3 totals 13 residues. V dropped 2 bases and J dropped 9; count of bases not matched to a gene: 6. CDR3 sequence: CASSYDAGEAQYF. Written as DNA, the CDR3 is TGTGCCAGCAGTTACGACGCGGGAGAAGCCCAGTACTTC.

Comment on this clonotype: A junction boundary mismatches the germline segment, possibly from a read error. The chain recombines TRBV5-1 with TRBJ2-4; 9 bases match TRBD2. From germline, CDR1 is SGHRS and CDR2 YFSETQ. There are 12 residues in the CDR3. The CDR3 reads CASSLGLAGRHF. The CDR3 nucleotides are TGCGCCAGCAGCCTAGGGCTAGCGGGACGGCACTTC. Full variable domain (rest looked up from reference TRBV5-1 and TRBJ2-4): KAGVTQTPRYLIKTRGQQVTLSCSPISGHRSVSWYQQTPGQGLQFLFEYFSETQRNKGNFPGRFSGRQFSNSRSEMNVSTLELGDSALYLCASSLGLAGRHFGAGTRLSVL.

The sample holds one count of this clonotype. The chain combines TRBV4-1 with TRBJ2-7; D gene unclear. CDR1 is MGHRA, CDR2 YSYEKL, per germline. There are 15 residues in the CDR3. V shed 4 bases and J shed 5 bases, with 18 bases lying between them. CDR3 amino acids: CASSRWSSCLDEQYF. The CDR3 nucleotides are TGCGCCAGCAGCCGATGGTCCTCTTGCCTGGACGAGCAGTACTTC.

This clonotype showed up many times. The rearrangement uses TRBV5-4 and TRBJ2-5; D possibly corresponds to TRBD2 (6 bases). CDR1 is SGHNT, CDR2 YYREEE, per germline (reference sequence). The ends were cut back, 0 bases at V and 7 bases at J, with 16 bases in the middle. This CDR3 region has 15 residues. CDR3 DNA sequence: TGTGCCAGCAGCTTGGGGAGGGAGCCCGCCTGGACCCAGTACTTC. This encodes CASSLGREPAWTQYF.

A few counts support this clonotype. A read error may produce the germline difference seen at one junction end. The V and J genes are TRBV10-3 and TRBJ2-7; the match to TRBD1 covers 10 bases. This CDR3 is 14 amino acids long. Germline V lookup: CDR1 ENHRY, CDR2 SYGVKD. In nucleotides, the CDR3 is TGTGCCATCAATGGGACAGGGGCTACCTACGAACAGTACTTC. It encodes CAINGTGATYEQYF.

The gene calls are TRBV6-2 or TRBV6-3 and TRBJ1-1; no clear D gene. The CDR3 consists of 14 residues. Germline-derived CDR1 and CDR2 are MNHEY and SVGEGT. V was cut by 6 bases and J by 0 bases, with 11 bases left in between. CDR3 in amino acids: CASRLTGMNTEAFF. The CDR3 DNA reads TGTGCCAGCAGATTGACTGGGATGAACACTGAAGCTTTCTTT.

This clonotype has a count of ten or more. This rearrangement joins TRBV5-1 to TRBJ1-1; maybe TRBD1 (5 bases). The ends were cut back, 6 bases at V and 0 bases at J, with 15 bases in the middle. The CDR3 covers 15 residues. Germline V gene data show CDR1 as SGHRS and CDR2 as YFSETQ. CDR3 sequence: CASTLAADMNTEAFF. Here the CDR3 DNA reads TGCGCCAGCACCCTTGCCGCGGACATGAACACTGAAGCTTTCTTT.

Details on this clonotype: A read error may account for a junction end that differs from germline. The chain combines TRBV6-5 with TRBJ2-1; 11 bases are shared with TRBD2. CDR1 and CDR2 from the germline V gene are MNHEY and SVGAGI. This CDR3 contains 15 residues. This CDR3 is CAGIITSGSTNEHFF. CDR3 nucleotide sequence: TGTGCCGGTATCATTACTAGCGGGAGTACCAATGAGCACTTCTTC.

The V gene is TRBV12-3 or TRBV12-4, the J gene TRBJ2-7; tentatively, D is TRBD2 (6 bases). CDR3 length: 15 amino acids. Deletions cut 2 bases from V and 7 bases from J, with 18 bases between. The CDR3 region is CASSLSAGWGYEQYF. The CDR3 nucleotides read TGTGCCAGCAGTTTAAGTGCGGGATGGGGCTATGAGCAGTACTTC.

About this clonotype: The junction differs from germline at one of its ends, possibly a read error. This sequence joins TRBV29-1 and TRBJ2-7, with D uncertain. The CDR3 contains 16 residues. CDR1 and CDR2 (germline): SQVTM, ANQGSEA. CDR3 sequence (DNA): TGCAGCGTTGCTGGAACGTTTGTCTCCAATTCATACGGGCAGTACTTC. It translates to CSVAGTFVSNSYGQYF.